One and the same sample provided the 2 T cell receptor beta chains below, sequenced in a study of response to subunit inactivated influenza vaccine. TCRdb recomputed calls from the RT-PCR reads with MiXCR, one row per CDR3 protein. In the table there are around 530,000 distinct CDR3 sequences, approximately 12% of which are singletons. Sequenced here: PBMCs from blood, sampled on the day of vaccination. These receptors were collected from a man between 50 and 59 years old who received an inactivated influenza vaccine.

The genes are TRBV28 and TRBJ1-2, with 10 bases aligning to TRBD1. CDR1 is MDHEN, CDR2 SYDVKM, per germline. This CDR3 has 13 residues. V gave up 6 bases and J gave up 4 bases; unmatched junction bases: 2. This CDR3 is CASRTGGRYGYTF. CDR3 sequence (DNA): TGTGCCAGCAGGACAGGGGGCCGCTATGGCTACACCTTC.

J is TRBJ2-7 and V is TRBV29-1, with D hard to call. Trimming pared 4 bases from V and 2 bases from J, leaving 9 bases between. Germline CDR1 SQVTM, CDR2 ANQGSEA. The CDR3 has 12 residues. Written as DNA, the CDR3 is TGCAGCGTTGGGTTTGGAGCCTACGAGCAGTACTTC. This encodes CSVGFGAYEQYF.